These T cell receptor beta chains were read from a single sample in a study of T cell repertoires in cytomegalovirus infection. TCRdb used MiXCR to reprocess the reads, holding one entry per CDR3 protein. The sample records about 570,000 distinct CDR3 sequences, 40% being singletons. These TCRs' antigens remain unknown. The sample was cultured PBMCs, taken from culture after CMV antigen stimulation. The receptor set was obtained from a human donor in good health (CMV status not recorded). Some clones in this sample may be carry-over from other donors' samples. CDR3s include the opening cysteine and the closing phenylalanine or tryptophan. The D gene is left open where the match is weak. For some rows the clone size is stated as once, few or many, or as a class when expanded; others skip it.

TRBJ1-1	TRBD1	TRBV12-3/TRBV12-4	-	CASGEYGTAPEAFF	TGTGCCAGCGGTGAATACGGGACAGCACCTGAAGCTTTCTTT
TRBJ2-7	TRBD1	TRBV25-1	once	CASSERLGQGKYEQYF	TGTGCCAGCAGTGAAAGGTTAGGACAGGGCAAGTACGAGCAGTACTTC
TRBJ2-7	TRBD2	TRBV7-6	-	CASSLWSGSYEQYF	TGTGCCAGCAGCTTATGGAGCGGGAGCTACGAGCAGTACTTC
TRBJ2-6	TRBD1	TRBV7-2	-	CASSWSRDREHGANVLTF	TGTGCCAGCAGCTGGAGTCGGGACAGGGAGCATGGGGCCAACGTCCTGACTTTC
TRBJ2-1	-	TRBV12-3/TRBV12-4	-	CASSTDNEQFF	TGTGCCAGCAGTACGGACAATGAGCAGTTCTTC
TRBJ1-4	TRBD1	TRBV4-1	few	CASSQGPGQGFEKLFF	TGCGCCAGCAGCCAGGGACCGGGACAGGGGTTTGAAAAACTGTTTTTT
TRBJ2-7	TRBD1	TRBV19	-	CASSMAGGHEQYF	TGTGCCAGTAGTATGGCAGGGGGCCACGAGCAGTACTTC
TRBJ2-7	-	TRBV5-1	few	CASSLDPGAEQYF	TGCGCCAGCAGCTTGGATCCGGGCGCGGAGCAGTACTTC
TRBJ1-4	-	TRBV20-1	few	CSAENEKLFF	TGCAGTGCTGAGAATGAAAAACTGTTTTTT
TRBJ2-1	-	TRBV7-2	few	CASSLEVAGEQFF	TGTGCCAGCAGCCTCGAGGTGGCCGGTGAGCAGTTCTTC
TRBJ2-5	-	TRBV7-2	many	CASTRRGGGHQETQYF	TGTGCCAGCACCCGAAGGGGGGGGGGACATCAAGAGACCCAGTACTTC
TRBJ2-3	TRBD1	TRBV11-3	-	CASSFTGGEAKQYF	TGTGCCAGCAGCTTTACAGGGGGCGAGGCCAAGCAGTATTTT
TRBJ1-2	-	TRBV6-1	-	CASREPGRWAYGYTF	TGTGCCAGCAGGGAACCCGGGAGGTGGGCCTATGGCTACACCTTC
TRBJ2-7	TRBD2	TRBV15	-	CATSRKLAGGLYEQYF	TGTGCCACCAGCAGGAAACTAGCGGGAGGTCTGTACGAGCAGTACTTC
TRBJ2-7	-	TRBV6-6	-	CASADSSYEQYF	TGTGCCAGCGCGGACTCCTCCTACGAGCAGTACTTC
TRBJ1-2	-	TRBV19	-	CASSILRGAYGYTF	TGTGCCAGTAGTATACTGCGAGGGGCCTATGGCTACACCTTC
TRBJ2-1	-	TRBV6-1	-	CASSVTSTNEQFF	TGTGCCAGCAGTGTAACTTCAACGAATGAGCAGTTCTTC
TRBJ2-3	TRBD1	TRBV12-3/TRBV12-4	-	CASRPGTGGTDTQYF	TGTGCCAGCAGGCCCGGGACAGGGGGCACAGATACGCAGTATTTT
TRBJ2-3	TRBD2	TRBV29-1	few	CSVEGLAGGADTQYF	TGCAGCGTTGAAGGGCTAGCGGGAGGTGCAGATACGCAGTATTTT
TRBJ2-7	-	TRBV11-2	few	CASSFWASGQDEQYF	TGTGCCAGCAGCTTTTGGGCTTCGGGCCAAGACGAGCAGTACTTC
TRBJ2-1	TRBD2	TRBV6-5	-	CASSRLADYNEQFF	TGTGCCAGCAGTCGACTAGCGGACTACAATGAGCAGTTCTTC
TRBJ1-2	TRBD1	TRBV5-4	-	CASSPSATGQFGYTF	TGTGCCAGCAGTCCCTCTGCGACAGGGCAGTTCGGCTACACCTTC
TRBJ2-5	TRBD2	TRBV7-9	few	CASSLTSGGGETQYF	TGTGCCAGCAGCTTGACTAGCGGGGGTGGAGAGACCCAGTACTTC
TRBJ2-7	TRBD1	TRBV7-2	-	CASSSIRGPTYEQYF	TGTGCCAGCAGCTCCATCAGGGGGCCCACCTACGAGCAGTACTTC
TRBJ1-5	-	TRBV7-8	many	CASSLALETTNQPQHF	TGTGCCAGCAGCTTAGCGTTGGAGACGACTAATCAGCCCCAGCATTTT
TRBJ2-1	-	TRBV7-2	-	CASSVQGSEQFF	TGTGCCAGCAGCGTACAGGGTTCTGAGCAGTTCTTC